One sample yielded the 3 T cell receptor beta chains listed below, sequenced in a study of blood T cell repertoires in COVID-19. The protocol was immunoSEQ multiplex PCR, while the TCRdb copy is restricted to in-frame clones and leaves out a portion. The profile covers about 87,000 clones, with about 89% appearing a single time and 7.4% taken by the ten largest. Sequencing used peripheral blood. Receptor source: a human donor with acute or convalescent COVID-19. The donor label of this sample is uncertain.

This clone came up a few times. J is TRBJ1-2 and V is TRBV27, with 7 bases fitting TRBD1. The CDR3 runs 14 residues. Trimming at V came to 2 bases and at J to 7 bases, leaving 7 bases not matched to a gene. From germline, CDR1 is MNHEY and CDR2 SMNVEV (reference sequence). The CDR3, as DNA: TGTGCCAGCAGTTTAATGGACAGGAGGGGTGGCTACACCTTC. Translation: CASSLMDRRGGYTF.

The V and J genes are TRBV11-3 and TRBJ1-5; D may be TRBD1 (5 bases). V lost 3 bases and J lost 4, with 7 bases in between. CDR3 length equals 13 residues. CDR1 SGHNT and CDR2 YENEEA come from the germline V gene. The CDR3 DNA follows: TGTGCCAGCAGCTTGACAGAGAATCAGCCCCAGCATTTT. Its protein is CASSLTENQPQHF.

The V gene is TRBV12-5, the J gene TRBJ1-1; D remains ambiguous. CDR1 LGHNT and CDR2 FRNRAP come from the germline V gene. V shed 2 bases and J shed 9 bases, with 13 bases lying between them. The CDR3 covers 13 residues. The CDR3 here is CASGLTSRSQAFF. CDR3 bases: TGTGCTAGTGGTTTGACCAGCAGGTCCCAAGCTTTCTTT.